This note documents a single TCR beta chain sequence. The antigen is not known. This sample was included in a study of response to subunit inactivated influenza vaccine. Findings and caveats of the study: A suggestion made by the authors is that each seasonal influenza vaccination recruits few new T cells.

The junction had 14 bases not matched to a gene; V was cut back by 6 bases and J by 3 bases. This CDR3 is 18 amino acids long. One entry per CDR3 protein, called by TCRdb with MiXCR from the RT-PCR reads. The repertoire includes about 520,000 distinct CDR3 sequences, approximately 7.2% of them detected once, and over 10% sits in the top ten. J is TRBJ2-7 and V is TRBV12-3 or TRBV12-4, with 13 bases that match TRBD2. The TCR originated in a man in his fifties or sixties who received an inactivated influenza vaccine. The sample consisted of PBMCs from blood, taken less than 30 months after vaccination. CDR3 in amino acids: CASSLPGLAGKGNYEQYF. The DNA for the CDR3 is TGTGCCAGCAGCTTACCGGGACTAGCGGGGAAGGGAAACTACGAGCAGTACTTC.